This T cell receptor (beta chain) was captured in a study of T cells after yellow fever vaccination. Study outcomes and limitations: Abundant clonotypes from the bulk population could contaminate FACS-sorted repertoires. Subsequent booster samples again held most clones from primary vaccination (nearly 98% CD4, about 90% CD8).

MiXCR was run by TCRdb on the 5' RACE reads, yielding one entry per CDR3 protein. The table records some 80,000 distinct CDR3 sequences, 10% to 15% of them present only once. With regard to this clonotype: This may arise from a read error, as a much more abundant clone is one base away.

This sample comprised CD8+ T cells not binding an NS4B(214-222) dextramer, sorted from PBMCs, obtained approximately 22 days after the first yellow fever vaccination. This receptor was obtained from a young man who received the YFV17D yellow fever vaccine.

The CDR3 DNA follows: TGTGCCAGCAGTCCTGCAAGCGGGGAGCTGTTTTTT. It specifies CASSPASGELFF. The chain combines TRBV12-3 or TRBV12-4 with TRBJ2-2; no definite D call. The CDR3 length is 12 residues. V lost 5 bases and J lost 7, with 8 bases in between.